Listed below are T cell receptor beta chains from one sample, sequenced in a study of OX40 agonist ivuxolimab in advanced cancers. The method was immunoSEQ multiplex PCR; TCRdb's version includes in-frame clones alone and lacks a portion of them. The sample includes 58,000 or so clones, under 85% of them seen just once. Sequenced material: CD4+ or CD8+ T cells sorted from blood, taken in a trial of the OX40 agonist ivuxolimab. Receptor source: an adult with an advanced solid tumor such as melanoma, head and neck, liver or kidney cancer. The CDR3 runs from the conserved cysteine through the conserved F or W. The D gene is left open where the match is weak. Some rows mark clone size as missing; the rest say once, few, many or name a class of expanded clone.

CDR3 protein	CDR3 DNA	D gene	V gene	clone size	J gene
CASSVAGGRATGELFF	TGTGCCAGCAGCGTTGCGGGAGGGAGGGCCACCGGGGAGCTGTTTTTT	TRBD2	TRBV9	-	TRBJ2-2
CASSLARTGLGGNQPQHF	TGTGCCAGCAGTTTGGCCCGAACTGGCCTTGGTGGCAATCAGCCCCAGCATTTT	-	TRBV5-6	-	TRBJ1-5
CASGLYRGQKRADTQYF	TGTGCTAGTGGTTTGTACCGCGGGCAGAAGAGGGCAGATACGCAGTATTTT	-	TRBV12-5	-	TRBJ2-3
CASSLASGRPYEQYF	TGTGCCAGCAGCTTAGCTAGCGGGAGACCCTACGAGCAGTACTTC	TRBD2	TRBV7-9	-	TRBJ2-7
CASTIGASDTGELFF	TGTGCCAGTACAATAGGAGCGTCGGACACCGGGGAGCTGTTTTTT	-	TRBV19	-	TRBJ2-2
CASTRGRYQPQHF	TGTGCCAGCACGCGGGGAAGATATCAGCCCCAGCATTTT	-	TRBV28	-	TRBJ1-5
CASSVGAGNSPLHF	TGTGCCAGTAGTGTTGGAGCGGGCAATTCACCCCTCCACTTT	-	TRBV19	-	TRBJ1-6
CASSLVSNTEAFF	TGTGCCAGCAGCTTGGTATCCAACACTGAAGCTTTCTTT	-	TRBV5-8	-	TRBJ1-1
CASSGVCSYNEQFF	TGTGCCAGCAGCGGAGTTTGCTCCTACAATGAGCAGTTCTTC	-	TRBV21-1	-	TRBJ2-1
CASSLTEDTQYF	TGTGCCAGCAGCTTAACGGAAGATACGCAGTATTTT	-	TRBV11-2	-	TRBJ2-3
CAWSVQVASGSTGELFF	TGTGCCTGGAGTGTACAGGTAGCTAGCGGGAGCACAGGGGAGCTGTTTTTT	TRBD2	TRBV30	-	TRBJ2-2
CASSWTEETQYF	TGTGCCAGCAGTTGGACAGAAGAGACCCAGTACTTC	-	TRBV2	-	TRBJ2-5
CAWSVRMNTEAFF	TGTGCCTGGAGTGTACGGATGAACACTGAAGCTTTCTTT	-	TRBV30	-	TRBJ1-1
CASTQNNEQFF	TGTGCCAGCACCCAAAACAATGAGCAGTTCTTC	-	TRBV6-6	-	TRBJ2-1
CASSLEPGTYNEQFF	TGCGCCAGCAGCTTGGAGCCAGGGACCTACAATGAGCAGTTCTTC	-	TRBV5-1	-	TRBJ2-1
CASSRTGDRGYEQYF	TGCGCCAGCAGCCGGACCGGGGACCGAGGCTACGAGCAGTACTTC	-	TRBV5-1	-	TRBJ2-7
CASSKVGVGTEAFF	TGTGCCAGCAGCAAAGTGGGGGTGGGCACTGAAGCTTTCTTT	-	TRBV9	-	TRBJ1-1
CASSAPPLDRDTEAFF	TGTGCCAGCAGCGCACCTCCCCTGGACAGAGACACTGAAGCTTTCTTT	-	TRBV11-2	-	TRBJ1-1
CASSPRRGRDNEQFF	TGTGCCAGCTCACCACGGAGGGGAAGGGACAATGAGCAGTTCTTC	-	TRBV18	-	TRBJ2-1
CASRVSRQGGNQPQHF	TGTGCCAGCAGGGTGTCTCGACAGGGAGGCAATCAGCCCCAGCATTTT	TRBD1	TRBV2	-	TRBJ1-5
CASTGLSGAYNEQFF	TGCGCCAGTACTGGCCTTAGCGGGGCCTACAATGAGCAGTTCTTC	TRBD2	TRBV5-1	once	TRBJ2-1
CASRQQGGSTEAFF	TGTGCCAGCAGACAACAGGGTGGTTCCACTGAAGCTTTCTTT	-	TRBV6-6	-	TRBJ1-1
CASSLYRASAYNEQFF	TGTGCCAGCAGTTTATACCGGGCTAGTGCCTACAATGAGCAGTTCTTC	-	TRBV28	-	TRBJ2-1
CASSVGVQPNTEAFF	TGTGCCAGCAGCGTCGGAGTACAGCCGAACACTGAAGCTTTCTTT	-	TRBV9	-	TRBJ1-1
CASSGGGSWDYGYTF	TGTGCCAGCAGTGGGGGCGGGAGCTGGGACTATGGCTACACCTTC	-	TRBV6-1	few	TRBJ1-2
CASSDPGRYGYTF	TGTGCCAGCAGTGACCCAGGTCGCTATGGCTACACCTTC	-	TRBV25-1	-	TRBJ1-2
CSLKLRGQGADTEAFF	TGCAGCTTAAAGTTGAGGGGACAGGGGGCAGACACTGAAGCTTTCTTT	TRBD1	TRBV29-1	few	TRBJ1-1
CASSQKWTGARNSPLHF	TGCGCCAGCAGCCAAAAATGGACGGGGGCGAGAAATTCACCCCTCCACTTT	-	TRBV4-1	-	TRBJ1-6
CAISESGMNTEAFF	TGTGCCATCAGTGAGTCAGGAATGAACACTGAAGCTTTCTTT	-	TRBV10-3	-	TRBJ1-1
CASSPDRVEQYF	TGTGCCAGCTCACCAGACAGGGTGGAGCAGTACTTC	TRBD1	TRBV18	-	TRBJ2-7
CASSSHGYNQPQHF	TGTGCCAGCAGTTCGCACGGGTATAATCAGCCCCAGCATTTT	-	TRBV28	-	TRBJ1-5
CASSAQNYGYTF	TGTGCCAGCAGTGCACAGAACTATGGCTACACCTTC	-	TRBV2	-	TRBJ1-2
CASSLTGGVDSPLHF	TGTGCCAGCAGCTTGACAGGGGGCGTTGATTCACCCCTCCACTTT	TRBD1	TRBV7-3	few	TRBJ1-6
CASRQGTYEQYF	TGTGCCAGCAGACAGGGAACCTACGAGCAGTACTTC	-	TRBV6-5	-	TRBJ2-7
CASSIHAGSSGNEQFF	TGTGCCAGTAGTATTCATGCCGGGTCAAGTGGGAATGAGCAGTTCTTC	-	TRBV19	-	TRBJ2-1
CSVTESSYEQYF	TGCAGCGTGACAGAGAGCTCCTACGAGCAGTACTTC	-	TRBV29-1	medium-sized	TRBJ2-7
CSVAQGTQETQYF	TGCAGCGTAGCACAGGGGACCCAAGAGACCCAGTACTTC	TRBD1	TRBV29-1	-	TRBJ2-5
CATSREGSGREETQYF	TGTGCCACCAGCAGAGAGGGTAGCGGGAGAGAAGAGACCCAGTACTTC	TRBD2	TRBV15	-	TRBJ2-5
CASTPMGQRLNYGYTF	TGTGCCAGCACTCCGATGGGACAGCGCCTTAACTATGGCTACACCTTC	TRBD1	TRBV2	-	TRBJ1-2
CASSLERGSSYEQYF	TGTGCCAGCAGCTTAGAACGGGGCAGCTCCTACGAGCAGTACTTC	-	TRBV7-9	-	TRBJ2-7
CASSPPSRGGFYNEQFF	TGTGCCAGCTCACCACCCTCGCGGGGGGGTTTCTACAATGAGCAGTTCTTC	TRBD2	TRBV18	few	TRBJ2-1
CASSGQGTREQFF	TGCGCCAGCAGTGGACAGGGGACTCGTGAGCAGTTCTTC	TRBD1	TRBV10-1	medium-sized	TRBJ2-1
CAGRGEAANEQFF	TGTGCCGGACGGGGGGAGGCGGCAAATGAGCAGTTCTTC	TRBD2	TRBV5-3	-	TRBJ2-1
CASNVAGTATGELFF	TGTGCCAGCAATGTAGCGGGAACCGCAACCGGGGAGCTGTTTTTT	TRBD2	TRBV6-1	-	TRBJ2-2
CASSLDVFYEQYF	TGTGCCAGCAGCTTGGACGTTTTCTACGAGCAGTACTTC	-	TRBV5-5	-	TRBJ2-7
CASSEAVALADTQYF	TGTGCCAGCAGTGAAGCCGTAGCACTGGCAGATACGCAGTATTTT	-	TRBV2	-	TRBJ2-3
CASSASATGGEETQYF	TGTGCCAGCAGCGCTTCCGCGACAGGGGGGGAAGAGACCCAGTACTTC	TRBD1	TRBV9	-	TRBJ2-5
CASSAGTGDTEAFF	TGCGCCAGCAGCGCCGGGACAGGGGACACTGAAGCTTTCTTT	TRBD1	TRBV5-1	-	TRBJ1-1
CASSAFPRDSGNTIYF	TGTGCCAGCAGTGCCTTCCCTCGCGACTCTGGAAACACCATATATTTT	-	TRBV2	-	TRBJ1-3
CASSGTSRYEQYF	TGTGCCAGTAGCGGTACTAGCCGCTACGAGCAGTACTTC	-	TRBV19	-	TRBJ2-7
CASSPAGERDELYF	TGTGCCAGCAGCCCAGCCGGGGAAAGGGACGAGCTGTACTTC	-	TRBV27	-	TRBJ2-7
CASSLERGAYEQYF	TGTGCCAGCAGCTTAGAGCGGGGGGCCTACGAGCAGTACTTC	TRBD2	TRBV7-2	-	TRBJ2-7
CASSRDRGPQETQYF	TGTGCCAGCAGCAGGGACAGGGGACCCCAAGAGACCCAGTACTTC	TRBD1	TRBV2	-	TRBJ2-5
CASSLKGQSGANVLTF	TGTGCCAGCAGTTTGAAGGGACAGTCTGGGGCCAACGTCCTGACTTTC	TRBD1	TRBV27	once	TRBJ2-6
CASSPGYPNTGELFF	TGTGCCAGTAGCCCGGGTTATCCGAACACCGGGGAGCTGTTTTTT	-	TRBV19	-	TRBJ2-2
CASSPERVPSYTF	TGTGCCAGCAGCCCCGAACGGGTTCCCAGCTACACCTTC	-	TRBV11-2	-	TRBJ1-2
CASSPRTGGNTIYF	TGTGCCAGCAGCCCCCGGACCGGGGGAAACACCATATATTTT	-	TRBV6-5	-	TRBJ1-3
CAWRDTYEQYF	TGTGCCTGGAGGGACACCTACGAGCAGTACTTC	-	TRBV30	-	TRBJ2-7
CASSEDRSSYSGYTF	TGTGCCAGCAGCGAAGACCGCAGCTCCTACTCCGGCTACACCTTC	-	TRBV7-3	-	TRBJ1-2
CASNQEGGGQPQHF	TGTGCCAGCAACCAGGAGGGGGGCGGGCAGCCCCAGCATTTT	-	TRBV2	-	TRBJ1-5